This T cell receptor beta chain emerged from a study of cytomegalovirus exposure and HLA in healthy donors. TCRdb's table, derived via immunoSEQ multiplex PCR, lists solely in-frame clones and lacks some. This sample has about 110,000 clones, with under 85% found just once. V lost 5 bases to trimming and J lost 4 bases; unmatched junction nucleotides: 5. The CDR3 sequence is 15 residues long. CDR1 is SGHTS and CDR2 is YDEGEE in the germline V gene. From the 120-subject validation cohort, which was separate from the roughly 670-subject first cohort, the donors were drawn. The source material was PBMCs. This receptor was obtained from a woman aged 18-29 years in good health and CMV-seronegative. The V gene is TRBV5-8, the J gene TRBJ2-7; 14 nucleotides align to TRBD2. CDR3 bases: TGTGCCAGCAGGGGGACTAGCGGGGGAACTTACGAGCAGTACTTC. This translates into CASRGTSGGTYEQYF.